These T cell receptor beta chains were read from a single sample in a study of blood T cell repertoires in COVID-19. Here immunoSEQ multiplex PCR was the method, and the copy in TCRdb shows in-frame clones only, minus some. Seen here are 300,000 to 450,000 clones, around nine tenths observed once, and the top ten hold 0.95% to 1.1%. The sample taken for sequencing was PBMCs or T cells enriched from blood (not recorded which). The receptor source for this set is a woman aged 25 to 39 who had been exposed to COVID-19. Each CDR3 is given with its conserved first and last residue. D genes are given only for firm matches. Where a row states a size, it is once, few, many or the class of an expanded clone; other rows omit it.

V gene: TRBV7-9
J gene: TRBJ1-4
D gene: TRBD1
clone size: NA
CDR3 DNA: TGTGCCAGCAGCTTAGAGGGACAGGTTTTCTCAACTAATGAAAAACTGTTTTTT
CDR3 protein: CASSLEGQVFSTNEKLFF

V gene: TRBV28
J gene: TRBJ1-2
D gene: NA
clone size: NA
CDR3 DNA: TGTGCCAGCAGTTTTCAGGGGTTTTCCTATGGCTACACCTTC
CDR3 protein: CASSFQGFSYGYTF

V gene: TRBV19
J gene: TRBJ1-5
D gene: TRBD1
clone size: NA
CDR3 DNA: TGTGCCAGTAGTACCCTAGGACAGGGGGGCCTTAATCAGCCCCAGCATTTT
CDR3 protein: CASSTLGQGGLNQPQHF

V gene: TRBV14
J gene: TRBJ1-2
D gene: NA
clone size: NA
CDR3 DNA: TGTGCCAGCAGCCAAGATCTGACAGACGGCTACACCTTC
CDR3 protein: CASSQDLTDGYTF

V gene: TRBV5-8
J gene: TRBJ1-5
D gene: NA
clone size: once
CDR3 DNA: TGTGCCAGCAGCTTCGAAGGGGAGGGCAATCAGCCCCAGCATTTT
CDR3 protein: CASSFEGEGNQPQHF

V gene: TRBV18
J gene: TRBJ1-1
D gene: NA
clone size: NA
CDR3 DNA: TGTGCCAGCTCAGCACCAGTGGCGGGGGCGGCAGCTTTCTTT
CDR3 protein: CASSAPVAGAAAFF

V gene: TRBV29-1
J gene: TRBJ1-4
D gene: TRBD1
clone size: NA
CDR3 DNA: TGCAGCGGGGGGACAGGGGGCGTTGAAAAACTGTTTTTT
CDR3 protein: CSGGTGGVEKLFF

V gene: TRBV3-1/TRBV3-2
J gene: TRBJ2-1
D gene: TRBD2
clone size: NA
CDR3 DNA: TGTGCCAGCAGCCGCCCACTAGCGGGAGGCAGCAATGAGCAGTTCTTC
CDR3 protein: CASSRPLAGGSNEQFF

V gene: TRBV6-5
J gene: TRBJ1-1
D gene: NA
clone size: NA
CDR3 DNA: TGTGCCAGCAGGACCGTAGGAGACACTGAAGCTTTCTTT
CDR3 protein: CASRTVGDTEAFF

V gene: TRBV7-9
J gene: TRBJ1-6
D gene: TRBD1
clone size: once
CDR3 DNA: TGTGCCAGCAGCCCAGACAGGGGTTGGGGGTCACCCCTCCACTTT
CDR3 protein: CASSPDRGWGSPLHF

V gene: TRBV6-6
J gene: TRBJ1-6
D gene: TRBD1
clone size: NA
CDR3 DNA: TGTGCCAGCAGTTACCATCCGGGACAGAATAATTCACCCCTCCACTTT
CDR3 protein: CASSYHPGQNNSPLHF

V gene: TRBV5-5
J gene: TRBJ1-1
D gene: NA
clone size: NA
CDR3 DNA: TGTGCCAGCCTCTCGAACACTGAAGCTTTCTTT
CDR3 protein: CASLSNTEAFF

V gene: TRBV7-6
J gene: TRBJ2-3
D gene: TRBD1
clone size: once
CDR3 DNA: TGTGCCAGCAGCTTAGGATGGACAGGGACAGATACGCAGTATTTT
CDR3 protein: CASSLGWTGTDTQYF

V gene: TRBV9
J gene: TRBJ2-2
D gene: NA
clone size: NA
CDR3 DNA: TGTGCCAGCAGCGTAGCGGAGTTGAACACCGGGGAGCTGTTTTTT
CDR3 protein: CASSVAELNTGELFF

V gene: TRBV6-5
J gene: TRBJ2-7
D gene: TRBD1
clone size: NA
CDR3 DNA: TGTGCCAGCACCGATACAGGGGGCGCTACCCAGGGGCAGTACTTC
CDR3 protein: CASTDTGGATQGQYF

V gene: TRBV9
J gene: TRBJ2-1
D gene: TRBD2
clone size: NA
CDR3 DNA: TGTGCCAGCAGCGTAGAATCGGGAGGATCCTACAATGAGCAGTTCTTC
CDR3 protein: CASSVESGGSYNEQFF

V gene: TRBV18
J gene: TRBJ2-3
D gene: TRBD1
clone size: NA
CDR3 DNA: TGTGCCAGCTCACCCCGCGCTGGGGACAGGAGCACAGATACGCAGTATTTT
CDR3 protein: CASSPRAGDRSTDTQYF

V gene: TRBV4-1
J gene: TRBJ1-1
D gene: NA
clone size: NA
CDR3 DNA: TGCGCCAGCAGCCAAGAACAGAGCCGGGGAACTGAAGCTTTCTTT
CDR3 protein: CASSQEQSRGTEAFF

V gene: TRBV19
J gene: TRBJ2-7
D gene: TRBD2
clone size: NA
CDR3 DNA: TGTGCCAGTAGGGGACTAGTGAGATCCCAAGAGCAGTACTTC
CDR3 protein: CASRGLVRSQEQYF

V gene: TRBV7-2
J gene: TRBJ1-2
D gene: NA
clone size: NA
CDR3 DNA: TGTGCCAGCAGCTTATCGACGGGATTCTATGGCTACACCTTC
CDR3 protein: CASSLSTGFYGYTF

V gene: TRBV19
J gene: TRBJ2-3
D gene: TRBD2
clone size: NA
CDR3 DNA: TGTGCCAGTAGTATAGATCTAGCGGGAGATATATATACGCAGTATTTT
CDR3 protein: CASSIDLAGDIYTQYF

V gene: TRBV7-9
J gene: TRBJ1-1
D gene: NA
clone size: once
CDR3 DNA: TGTGCCAGCAGCTTACAGGGCCGGGACACTGAAGCTTTCTTT
CDR3 protein: CASSLQGRDTEAFF

V gene: TRBV28
J gene: TRBJ1-3
D gene: NA
clone size: few
CDR3 DNA: TGTGCCAGCAGTCACTCGGGGACTGGAAACACCATATATTTT
CDR3 protein: CASSHSGTGNTIYF

V gene: TRBV28
J gene: TRBJ1-5
D gene: NA
clone size: few
CDR3 DNA: TGTGCCAGCAGAGGACCGGAGGGTTCGAATCAGCCCCAGCATTTT
CDR3 protein: CASRGPEGSNQPQHF

V gene: TRBV2
J gene: TRBJ2-7
D gene: TRBD1
clone size: few
CDR3 DNA: TGTGCCAGCAGTGCCTGGGGACAGACCTACGAGCAGTACTTC
CDR3 protein: CASSAWGQTYEQYF

V gene: TRBV28
J gene: TRBJ1-5
D gene: NA
clone size: once
CDR3 DNA: TGTGCCAGCAGTTTATGGGGTGGCAGGGGAGGCAATCAGCCCCAGCATTTT
CDR3 protein: CASSLWGGRGGNQPQHF

V gene: TRBV5-4
J gene: TRBJ1-1
D gene: NA
clone size: NA
CDR3 DNA: TGTGCCAGCAGCTTGGATCCGACAGTGAACACTGAAGCTTTCTTT
CDR3 protein: CASSLDPTVNTEAFF

V gene: TRBV27
J gene: TRBJ1-4
D gene: NA
clone size: NA
CDR3 DNA: TGTGCCAGCCGGAAAGCGGGGGAGAGGAATGAAAAACTGTTTTTT
CDR3 protein: CASRKAGERNEKLFF

V gene: TRBV7-9
J gene: TRBJ1-2
D gene: TRBD1
clone size: once
CDR3 DNA: TGTGCCAGCAGCCGAGACAATACAGGGGTAGGAAATGGCTACACCTTC
CDR3 protein: CASSRDNTGVGNGYTF

V gene: TRBV3-1/TRBV3-2
J gene: TRBJ1-5
D gene: NA
clone size: NA
CDR3 DNA: TGTGCCAGCAGCCAAGATGGGGCAGGGTGGAATCAGCCCCAGCATTTT
CDR3 protein: CASSQDGAGWNQPQHF

V gene: TRBV7-9
J gene: TRBJ1-5
D gene: NA
clone size: NA
CDR3 DNA: TGTGCCAGCAGCTTATCACAGACGGAACCCAAGCATTTT
CDR3 protein: CASSLSQTEPKHF

V gene: TRBV28
J gene: TRBJ1-5
D gene: TRBD1
clone size: NA
CDR3 DNA: TGTGCCAGCAGTCGGACAGGGCGACCTCAGCCCCAGCATTTT
CDR3 protein: CASSRTGRPQPQHF

V gene: TRBV2
J gene: TRBJ2-2
D gene: NA
clone size: few
CDR3 DNA: TGTGCCAGCAGCTTTAGACAGGGAGGTGGCGGGGAGCTGTTTTTT
CDR3 protein: CASSFRQGGGGELFF

V gene: TRBV6-5
J gene: TRBJ1-1
D gene: TRBD1
clone size: NA
CDR3 DNA: TGTGCCAGCAGTTACCCGGGACAGGGTATGGCTGAAGCTTTCTTT
CDR3 protein: CASSYPGQGMAEAFF

V gene: TRBV28
J gene: TRBJ1-2
D gene: NA
clone size: NA
CDR3 DNA: TGTGCCAGCAGTTTGTTCAGGGGCAACTATGGCTACACCTTC
CDR3 protein: CASSLFRGNYGYTF

V gene: TRBV9
J gene: TRBJ2-3
D gene: TRBD2
clone size: NA
CDR3 DNA: TGTGCCAGCGGTAGCGGGATTTCAGATACGCAGTATTTT
CDR3 protein: CASGSGISDTQYF

V gene: TRBV14
J gene: TRBJ1-6
D gene: TRBD1
clone size: NA
CDR3 DNA: TGTGCCAGCAGCCAAGTCCGGGACAGGGTGTCAGGATCACCCCTCCACTTT
CDR3 protein: CASSQVRDRVSGSPLHF

V gene: TRBV28
J gene: TRBJ2-2
D gene: NA
clone size: NA
CDR3 DNA: TGTGCCAGCAGTTTAAGCGGAGGGAACACCGGGGAGCTGTTTTTT
CDR3 protein: CASSLSGGNTGELFF

V gene: TRBV28
J gene: TRBJ2-5
D gene: NA
clone size: NA
CDR3 DNA: TGTGCCAGCTACCTCTCGGGGTCGCGGTCTCAAGAGACCCAGTACTTC
CDR3 protein: CASYLSGSRSQETQYF

V gene: TRBV19
J gene: TRBJ1-2
D gene: TRBD1
clone size: NA
CDR3 DNA: TGTGCCAGTAGTATCAGGGGGGATGGCTACACCTTC
CDR3 protein: CASSIRGDGYTF